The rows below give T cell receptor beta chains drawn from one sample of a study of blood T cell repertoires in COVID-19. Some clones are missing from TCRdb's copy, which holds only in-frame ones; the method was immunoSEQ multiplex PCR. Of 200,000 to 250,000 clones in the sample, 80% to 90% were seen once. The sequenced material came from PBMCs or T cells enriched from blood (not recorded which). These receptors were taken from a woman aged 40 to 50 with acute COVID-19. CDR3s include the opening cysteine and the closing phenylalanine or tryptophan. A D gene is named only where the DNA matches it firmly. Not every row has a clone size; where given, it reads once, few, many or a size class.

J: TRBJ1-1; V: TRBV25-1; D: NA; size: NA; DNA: TGTGCCAGCAGTGCAAGGGGTGGGAACACTGAAGCTTTCTTT; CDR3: CASSARGGNTEAFF
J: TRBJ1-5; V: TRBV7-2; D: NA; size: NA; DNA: TGTGCCAGCAGCACCCTCGGACTTAAGGTGGGCAATCAGCCCCAGCATTTT; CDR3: CASSTLGLKVGNQPQHF
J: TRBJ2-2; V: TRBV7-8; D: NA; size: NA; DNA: TGTGCCAGCAGCTTAGAAGGGGCAGTTATCACCGGGGAGCTGTTTTTT; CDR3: CASSLEGAVITGELFF
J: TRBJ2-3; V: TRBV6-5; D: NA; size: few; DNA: TGTGCCAGCAGCGCGGGGTTCCCTAGCACAGATACGCAGTATTTT; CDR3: CASSAGFPSTDTQYF
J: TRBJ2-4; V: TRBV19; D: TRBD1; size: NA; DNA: TGTGCCAGTAGTATCTCGGCGGGACAGGGGGCCAAAAACATTCAGTACTTC; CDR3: CASSISAGQGAKNIQYF
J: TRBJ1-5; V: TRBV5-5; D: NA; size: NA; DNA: TGTGCCAGCAGCTTGTACCTAGGATATAAAGGTTTACGCAATCAGCCCCAGCATTTT; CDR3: CASSLYLGYKGLRNQPQHF
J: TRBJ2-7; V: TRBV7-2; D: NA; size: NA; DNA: TGTGCCAGCAGGGCCGGGATAAATAACTACGAGCAGTACTTC; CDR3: CASRAGINNYEQYF
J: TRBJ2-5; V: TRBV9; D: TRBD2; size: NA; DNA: TGTGCCAGCAGCGTAGACGGGGGGACCTACCAAGAGACCCAGTACTTC; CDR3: CASSVDGGTYQETQYF
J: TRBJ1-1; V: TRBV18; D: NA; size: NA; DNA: TGTGCCAGCTCACACAAAGACAGAAAGAACACTGAAGCTTTCTTT; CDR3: CASSHKDRKNTEAFF
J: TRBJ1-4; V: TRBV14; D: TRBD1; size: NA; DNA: TGTGCCAGCAGTTATACAGGGGGGAAACTGTTTTTT; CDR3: CASSYTGGKLFF
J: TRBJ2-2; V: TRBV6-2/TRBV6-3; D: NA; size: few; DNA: TGTGCCAGCAGTCGGACAACCAACACCGGGGAGCTGTTTTTT; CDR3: CASSRTTNTGELFF
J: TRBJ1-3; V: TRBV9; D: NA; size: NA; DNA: TGTGCCAGCAGCCCAACAGGGACGTCTGGAAACACCATATATTTT; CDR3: CASSPTGTSGNTIYF
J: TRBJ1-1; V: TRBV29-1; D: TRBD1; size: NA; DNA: TGCAGCGTTCAGATCCGGACAGGGGTTGCCACTGAAGCTTTCTTT; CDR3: CSVQIRTGVATEAFF
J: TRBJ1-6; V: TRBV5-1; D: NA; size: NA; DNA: TGCGCCAGCAGCTTTGGGCCTGATTCACCCCTCCACTTT; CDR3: CASSFGPDSPLHF
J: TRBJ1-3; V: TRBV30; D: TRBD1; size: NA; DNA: TGTGCCTGGAGTACCCGGGACAGGGAGTTTCCAACTACCATATATTTT; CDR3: CAWSTRDREFPTTIYF
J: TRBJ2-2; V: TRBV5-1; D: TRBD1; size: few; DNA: TGCGCCAGCAGCTTAGGACAGGGCACCGGGGAGCTGTTTTTT; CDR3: CASSLGQGTGELFF
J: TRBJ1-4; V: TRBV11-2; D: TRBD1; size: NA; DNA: TGTGCCAGCAGCTTTTTTGGGGACAGGACAGCAACTAATGAAAAACTGTTTTTT; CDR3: CASSFFGDRTATNEKLFF
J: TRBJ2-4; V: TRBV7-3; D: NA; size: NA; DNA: TGTGCCAGCAGCTGGGGCGGGACCAAAAACATTCAGTACTTC; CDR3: CASSWGGTKNIQYF
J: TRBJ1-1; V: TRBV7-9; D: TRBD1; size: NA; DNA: TGTGCCAGCAGACCCTCCCAGGGGGCCAACACTGAAGCTTTCTTT; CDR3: CASRPSQGANTEAFF
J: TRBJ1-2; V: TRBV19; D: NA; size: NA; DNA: TGTGCCAGTAGTATTTCCACAGGGAACGTGTTGGGCTACACCTTC; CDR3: CASSISTGNVLGYTF
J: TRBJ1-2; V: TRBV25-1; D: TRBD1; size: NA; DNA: TGTGCCAGCAGGACAGGGGTGGACTATGGCTACACCTTC; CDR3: CASRTGVDYGYTF
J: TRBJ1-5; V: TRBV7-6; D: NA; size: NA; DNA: TGTGCCAGCAGCCCTGATATGGGCGGCAATCAGCCCCAGCATTTT; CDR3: CASSPDMGGNQPQHF
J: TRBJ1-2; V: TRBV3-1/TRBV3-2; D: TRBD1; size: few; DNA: TGTGCCAGCAGCCACAAGGACAGGGCCGGTGGTGGCTACACCTTC; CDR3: CASSHKDRAGGGYTF